The clone carrying this T cell receptor (beta chain) is a singleton in its sample. Its antigen is not identified. The repertoire was sequenced with immunoSEQ multiplex PCR; TCRdb's copy has only in-frame clones and lacks some. The data contain 150,000 or so clones, 85% to 90% of them singletons. The germline V gene has CDR1 SNHLY and CDR2 FYNNEI. This CDR3 region has 15 residues. The V end lost 3 bases, the J end lost 6 bases, and 14 bases lay between the germline ends. The data belong to a study of cytomegalovirus exposure and HLA in healthy donors. Study outcomes and limitations: TCR clusters originating in the first cohort tended to co-occur in the approximately 120 validation repertoires, according to a later analysis. Reports described diagnosis of cytomegalovirus status by the classifier as highly specific and sensitive. Rare sequences made up most TCRs, while some public TCRs were found in many donors.

J is TRBJ2-2 and V is TRBV2; D might be TRBD2 (6 bases). Sample: PBMCs. The sequence was collected from a woman between 18 and 29 years old in good health and CMV-seropositive. CDR3 residues: CASSDPGESAGELFF. The DNA for the CDR3 is TGTGCCAGCAGTGACCCGGGGGAAAGTGCCGGGGAGCTGTTTTTT.